This entry features one T cell receptor (beta chain) sequence. The data derive from a study of blood T cell repertoires in COVID-19. Study details: Acute-phase and convalescent COVID-19 samples originated in the United States, Italy and Spain. PBMCs, B-cell-depleted T cells, or T cells provided the cDNA or gDNA that made up the material.

Germline lookup yields CDR1 SEHNR and CDR2 FQNEAQ (reference sequence). Trimming removed 8 bases from V and 6 bases from J, with 20 bases in between. The CDR3 has 14 residues. Authors' data handling: Estimation of nucleated cell counts relied on the amplification of reference gene primers. Sequenced by immunoSEQ multiplex PCR; TCRdb stores in-frame clones only, minus some. V, J and clone size are those of that table, while D and trimming were read from the DNA. The sample lists roughly 150,000 clones, roughly 84% occurring once. The origin of this receptor is a human donor in a cohort sampled during active COVID-19. The source material was peripheral blood. J is TRBJ2-7 and V is TRBV7-9; weak D call: TRBD2 (6 bases). The CDR3 protein is CASGDRGGTSEQYF. The CDR3 coding sequence is TGTGCCAGCGGGGACCGTGGAGGGACTTCCGAGCAGTACTTC.